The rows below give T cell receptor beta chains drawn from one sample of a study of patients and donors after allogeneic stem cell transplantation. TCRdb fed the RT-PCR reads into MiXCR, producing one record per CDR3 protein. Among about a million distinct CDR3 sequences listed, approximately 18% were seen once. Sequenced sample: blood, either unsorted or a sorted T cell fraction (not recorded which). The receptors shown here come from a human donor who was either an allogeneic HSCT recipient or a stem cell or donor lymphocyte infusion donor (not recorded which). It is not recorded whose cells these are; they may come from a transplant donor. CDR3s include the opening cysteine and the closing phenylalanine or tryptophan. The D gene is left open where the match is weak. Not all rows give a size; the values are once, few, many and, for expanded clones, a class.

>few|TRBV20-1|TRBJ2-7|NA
CSASSVDISSYEQYF
TGCAGTGCTAGTTCCGTAGACATAAGCTCCTACGAGCAGTACTTC
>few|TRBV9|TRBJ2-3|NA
CASSVDDTQYF
TGTGCCAGCAGCGTCGACGATACGCAGTATTTT
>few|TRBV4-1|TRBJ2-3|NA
CASSQERAKGGDTQYF
TGCGCCAGCAGCCAAGAAAGGGCCAAAGGCGGAGATACGCAGTATTTT
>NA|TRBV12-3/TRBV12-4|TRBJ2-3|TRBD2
CASRAALAGVTDTQYF
TGTGCCAGCAGAGCCGCACTAGCGGGGGTCACAGATACGCAGTATTTT
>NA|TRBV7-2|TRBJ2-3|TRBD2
CASGRAGGDTQYF
TGTGCCAGCGGGCGAGCGGGGGGAGATACGCAGTATTTT
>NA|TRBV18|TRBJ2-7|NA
CASSPPRVWGKTYEQYF
TGTGCCAGCTCACCCCCCCGCGTGTGGGGGAAGACCTACGAGCAGTACTTC
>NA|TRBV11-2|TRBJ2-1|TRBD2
CASSLGPAGDWYEQFF
TGTGCCAGCAGCTTAGGTCCAGCGGGAGATTGGTATGAGCAGTTCTTC
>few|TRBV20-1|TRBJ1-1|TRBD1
CSALRTGKVGAFF
TGCAGTGCTCTTCGGACAGGGAAGGTGGGGGCTTTCTTT
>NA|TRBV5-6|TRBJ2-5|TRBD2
CATLNSGRGETQYF
TGTGCCACGCTTAACAGCGGGAGGGGCGAGACCCAGTACTTC
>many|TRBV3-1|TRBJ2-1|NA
CASSHGGNEQFF
TGTGCCAGCAGCCACGGGGGCAATGAGCAGTTCTTC
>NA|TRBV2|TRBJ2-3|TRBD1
CARSLQGRPTDTQYF
TGTGCCAGGTCTTTACAGGGGCGTCCCACAGATACGCAGTATTTT
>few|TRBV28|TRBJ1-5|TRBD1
CASSLGTALNQPQHF
TGTGCCAGCAGCCTAGGGACAGCCCTCAATCAGCCCCAGCATTTT
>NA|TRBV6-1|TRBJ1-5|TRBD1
CASSRGTGHLSRGNQPQHF
TGTGCCAGCAGCCGGGGGACAGGCCACCTATCACGGGGCAATCAGCCCCAGCATTTT
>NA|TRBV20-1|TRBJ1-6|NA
CSARETVNSPLHF
TGCAGTGCTAGAGAGACAGTGAATTCACCCCTCCACTTT
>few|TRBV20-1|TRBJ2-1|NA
CSARDAKRGEQFF
TGCAGTGCTAGGGACGCTAAAAGGGGTGAGCAGTTCTTC
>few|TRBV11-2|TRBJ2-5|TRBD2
CASRGWTSPETQYF
TGTGCCAGCAGGGGCTGGACTAGTCCGGAGACCCAGTACTTC
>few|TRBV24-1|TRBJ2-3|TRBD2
CATSDPKGLAGETQYF
TGTGCCACCAGTGACCCTAAGGGACTAGCGGGAGAAACGCAGTATTTT
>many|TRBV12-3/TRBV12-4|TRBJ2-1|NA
CASSPGAVTNEQFF
TGTGCCAGCAGCCCCGGGGCGGTTACCAATGAGCAGTTCTTC
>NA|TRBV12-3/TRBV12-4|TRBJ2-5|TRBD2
CASSPGGGLAGTQYF
TGTGCCAGCAGTCCCGGCGGGGGACTAGCGGGGACCCAGTACTTC